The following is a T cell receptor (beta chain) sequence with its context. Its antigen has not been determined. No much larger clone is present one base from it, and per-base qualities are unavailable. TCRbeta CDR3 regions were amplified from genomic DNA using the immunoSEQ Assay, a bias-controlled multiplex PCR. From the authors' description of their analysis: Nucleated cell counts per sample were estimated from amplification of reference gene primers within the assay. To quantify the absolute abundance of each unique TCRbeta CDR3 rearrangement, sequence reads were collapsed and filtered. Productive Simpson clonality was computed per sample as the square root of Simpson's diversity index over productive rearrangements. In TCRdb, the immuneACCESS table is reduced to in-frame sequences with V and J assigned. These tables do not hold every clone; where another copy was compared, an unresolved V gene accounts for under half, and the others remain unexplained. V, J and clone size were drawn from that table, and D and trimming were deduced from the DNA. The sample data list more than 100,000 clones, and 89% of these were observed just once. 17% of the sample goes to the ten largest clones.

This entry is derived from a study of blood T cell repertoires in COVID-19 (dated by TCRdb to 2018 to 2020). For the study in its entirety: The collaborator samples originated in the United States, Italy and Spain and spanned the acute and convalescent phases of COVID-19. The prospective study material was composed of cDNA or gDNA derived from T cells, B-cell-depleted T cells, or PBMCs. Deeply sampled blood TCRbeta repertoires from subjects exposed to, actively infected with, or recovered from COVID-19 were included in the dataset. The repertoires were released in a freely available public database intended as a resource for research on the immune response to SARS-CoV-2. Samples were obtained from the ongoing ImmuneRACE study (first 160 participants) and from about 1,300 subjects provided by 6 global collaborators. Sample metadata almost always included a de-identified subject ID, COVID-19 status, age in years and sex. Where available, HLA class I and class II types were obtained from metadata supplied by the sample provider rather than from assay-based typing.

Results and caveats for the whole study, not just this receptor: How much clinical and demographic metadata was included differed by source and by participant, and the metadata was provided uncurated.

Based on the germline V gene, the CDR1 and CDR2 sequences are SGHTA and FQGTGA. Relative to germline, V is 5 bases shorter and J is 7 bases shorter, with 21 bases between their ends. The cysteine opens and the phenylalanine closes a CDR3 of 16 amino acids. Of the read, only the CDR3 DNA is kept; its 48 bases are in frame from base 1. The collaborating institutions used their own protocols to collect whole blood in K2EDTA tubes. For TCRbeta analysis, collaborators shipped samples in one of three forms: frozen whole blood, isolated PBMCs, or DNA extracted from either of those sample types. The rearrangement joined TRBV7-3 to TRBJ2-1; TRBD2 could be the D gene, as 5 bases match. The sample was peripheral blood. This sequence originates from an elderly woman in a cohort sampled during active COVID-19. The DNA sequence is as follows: TGTGCCAGCAGCCGTTTGCCGGGGTGGGAAGGGAATGAGCAGTTCTTC. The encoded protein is CASSRLPGWEGNEQFF.